The rows below give T cell receptor beta chains drawn from one sample of a study of blood T cells in healthy people across ages. TCRdb recomputed calls from the 5' RACE reads with MiXCR, one row per CDR3 protein. The data show under 1,100,000 distinct CDR3 sequences, 25% seen once. The same specimen was also included in a second study, on T cells of mothers and their children.

The sequenced sample consisted of blood. These receptors were collected from a girl aged 2 to 10 in good health. The CDR3 runs from the conserved cysteine through the conserved F or W. A D gene is named only where the DNA matches it firmly. Not all rows give a size; the values are once, few, many and, for expanded clones, a class.

CASSIGLAVVYEQYF	TGTGCCAGTAGTATAGGACTAGCGGTAGTCTACGAGCAGTACTTC	TRBD2	TRBJ2-7	TRBV19	15	-
CASSSIANRRLNEQFF	TGTGCCAGCAGCTCTATTGCAAACAGGCGACTCAATGAGCAGTTCTTC	-	TRBJ2-1	TRBV7-9	16	few
CATTSGRLAYNEQFF	TGTGCCACGACTAGCGGGAGATTGGCCTACAATGAGCAGTTCTTC	TRBD2	TRBJ2-1	TRBV6-1	15	few
CASSLGPTSGTDTQYF	TGTGCCAGCAGCCTGGGCCCCACTAGCGGTACAGATACGCAGTATTTT	TRBD2	TRBJ2-3	TRBV7-2	16	few
CASGLSSIGGETQYF	TGTGCTAGTGGTTTGTCCAGCATAGGCGGAGAGACCCAGTACTTC	-	TRBJ2-5	TRBV12-5	15	-
CASTGTGSHNSPLHF	TGTGCCAGCACCGGGACAGGGTCCCACAATTCACCCCTCCACTTT	TRBD1	TRBJ1-6	TRBV7-9	15	few
CSVCRGTTATDTQYF	TGCAGCGTCTGTAGGGGGACTACAGCCACAGATACGCAGTATTTT	-	TRBJ2-3	TRBV29-1	15	few
CASNLVSGELFF	TGTGCCAGCAACTTAGTCTCTGGGGAGCTGTTTTTT	-	TRBJ2-2	TRBV7-3	12	few
CSVGQLVSYNEQFF	TGCAGCGTTGGACAGTTGGTCTCCTACAATGAGCAGTTCTTC	-	TRBJ2-1	TRBV29-1	14	few
CASSSRGTGELFF	TGTGCCAGCAGTTCCCGGGGGACCGGGGAGCTGTTTTTT	-	TRBJ2-2	TRBV2	13	-
CASRVSGTGYNQPQHF	TGTGCCAGCAGAGTGTCCGGGACAGGCTACAATCAGCCCCAGCATTTT	TRBD1	TRBJ1-5	TRBV6-1	16	-